This TCR beta chain was documented in a study of shared clonotypes between healthy human individuals. Data came from immunoSEQ multiplex PCR; TCRdb stores just in-frame clones and leaves some out. In the table there are about 2.4 million clones, 93% of which are singletons. In germline, CDR1 is SGHTA, CDR2 FQGTGA. V lost 2 bases, J lost 3 bases, and 12 bases lay in between. The CDR3 totals 15 residues. Sequences were obtained from naive CD4+ T cells from PBMCs. The subset here: CD45RA+ positively selected. The chain links TRBV7-3 to TRBJ2-3; D might be TRBD2 (6 bases). The receptor comes from a man between 18 and 29 years old in good health. Some clones in this sample may be carry-over from other donors' samples. The chain's CDR3 is CASSLSAGRTDTQYF. DNA of the CDR3: TGTGCCAGCAGCTTATCAGCGGGTAGAACAGATACGCAGTATTTT. Looking up the rest from reference TRBV7-3 and TRBJ2-3 gives the full variable domain: GAGVSQTPSNKVTEKGKYVELRCDPISGHTALYWYRQSLGQGPEFLIYFQGTGAADDSGLPNDRFFAVRPEGSVSTLKIQRTERGDSAVYLCASSLSAGRTDTQYFGPGTRLTVL.